This TCR beta chain was profiled in a study of OX40 agonist ivuxolimab in advanced cancers. Assay used: immunoSEQ multiplex PCR; TCRdb lists only in-frame clones, some missing. This table holds around 85,000 clones, about 90% found once. This clone was picked up one time. V trimming: 5 bases; J trimming: 7 bases; junction bases outside the gene matches: 4. Germline V lookup: CDR1 SGHTA, CDR2 FQGTGA. The CDR3 consists of 13 residues. The rearrangement links TRBV7-3 to TRBJ2-1, with 8 positions matching TRBD2. The clonotype comes from an adult with an advanced solid tumor such as melanoma, head and neck, liver or kidney cancer. The input for sequencing was CD4+ or CD8+ T cells sorted from blood, taken in a trial of the OX40 agonist ivuxolimab. CDR3: CASSPSGGNEQFF. The DNA for the CDR3 is TGTGCCAGCAGCCCTTCGGGGGGGAATGAGCAGTTCTTC.